Given below is one TCR beta chain in context. As yet, its antigen is unknown. It may be a read error: a sequence one base away is much more abundant. Libraries were made from TCR beta cDNA, and they carried unique molecular identifiers. TCRdb passed the PCR reads through MiXCR, listing each CDR3 protein once. The sample holds 170,000 or so distinct CDR3 sequences, around 30% seen once. Germline V gene lookup returns CDR1 SGHRS and CDR2 YFSETQ. The CDR3 covers 13 residues. The sample belongs to a study of post-analysis software for immune sequencing data. Study results and limitations: A significant reduction in normalized Chao1 diversity was observed in multiple sclerosis patients versus controls. There were five or six TRBV segments more frequent in patients than controls, and TRBV5-6, TRBV5-1 and TRBV20-1 were among them. F-measure co-clustering was strong for batch-matched samples.

This TCR was sampled from a girl under 18 with multiple sclerosis. The chain carries TRBV5-1 and TRBJ2-7; perhaps D is TRBD1 or TRBD2 (5 bases each). The sequenced material came from blood. CDR3 loop: CARSPGTSGEQYF. In DNA form, the CDR3 reads TGCGCCCGCAGCCCTGGGACCTCGGGAGAGCAGTACTTC.